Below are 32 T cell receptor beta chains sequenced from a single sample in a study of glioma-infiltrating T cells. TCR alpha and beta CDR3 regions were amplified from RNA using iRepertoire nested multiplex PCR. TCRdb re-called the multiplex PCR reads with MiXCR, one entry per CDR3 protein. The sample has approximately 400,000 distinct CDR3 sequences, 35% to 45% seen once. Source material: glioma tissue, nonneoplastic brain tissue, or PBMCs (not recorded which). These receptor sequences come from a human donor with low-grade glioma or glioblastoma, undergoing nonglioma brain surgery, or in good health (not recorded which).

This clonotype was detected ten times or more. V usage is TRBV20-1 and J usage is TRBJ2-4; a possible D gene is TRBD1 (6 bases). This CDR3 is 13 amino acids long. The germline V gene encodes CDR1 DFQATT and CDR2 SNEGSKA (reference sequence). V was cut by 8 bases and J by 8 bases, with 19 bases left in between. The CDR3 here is CSPQIQGLHIQYF. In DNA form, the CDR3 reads TGCAGTCCCCAAATTCAGGGGTTGCACATTCAGTACTTC.

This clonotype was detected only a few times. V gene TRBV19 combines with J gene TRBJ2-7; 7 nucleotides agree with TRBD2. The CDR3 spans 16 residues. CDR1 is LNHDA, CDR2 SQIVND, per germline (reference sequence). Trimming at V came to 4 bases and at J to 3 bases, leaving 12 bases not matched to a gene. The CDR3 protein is CASSSHRDYPYYEQYF. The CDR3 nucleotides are TGTGCCAGTAGTAGCCACCGGGACTATCCATACTACGAGCAGTACTTC.

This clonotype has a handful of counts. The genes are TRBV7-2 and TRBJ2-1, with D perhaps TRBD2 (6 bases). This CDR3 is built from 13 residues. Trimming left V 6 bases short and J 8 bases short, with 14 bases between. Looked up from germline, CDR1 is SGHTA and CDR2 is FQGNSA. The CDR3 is CASSPGGSHEQFF. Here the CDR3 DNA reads TGTGCCAGCAGTCCCGGGGGATCCCATGAGCAGTTCTTC.

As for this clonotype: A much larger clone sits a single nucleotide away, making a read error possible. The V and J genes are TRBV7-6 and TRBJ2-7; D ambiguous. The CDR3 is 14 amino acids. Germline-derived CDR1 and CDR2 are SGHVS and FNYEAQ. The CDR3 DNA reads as TGTGTCAGCAGTTCCAGACGGACGGGCTACGAGCAGTACTTC. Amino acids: CVSSSRRTGYEQYF.

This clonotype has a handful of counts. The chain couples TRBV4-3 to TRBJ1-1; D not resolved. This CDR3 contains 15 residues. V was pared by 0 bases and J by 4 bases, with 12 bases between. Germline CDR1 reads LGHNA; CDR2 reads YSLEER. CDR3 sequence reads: CASSQEATQLTEAFF. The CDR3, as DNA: TGCGCCAGCAGCCAAGAGGCGACACAACTCACTGAAGCTTTCTTT.

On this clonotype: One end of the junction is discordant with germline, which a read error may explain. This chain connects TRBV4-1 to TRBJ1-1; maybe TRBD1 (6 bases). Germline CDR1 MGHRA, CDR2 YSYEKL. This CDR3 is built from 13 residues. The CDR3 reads CASSQDQGGETFF. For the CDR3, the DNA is TGCGCCAGCAGCCAAGATCAAGGGGGTGAAACTTTCTTT.

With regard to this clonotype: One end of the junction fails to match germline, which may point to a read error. CDR3 nucleotide sequence: TGCGCCAGCAGCCCTACCCCGGGAGCCTACGAGCAGTACTTC. It encodes CASSPTPGAYEQYF. The chain links TRBV7-8 to TRBJ2-7; possible D gene TRBD2, 6 bases. Germline V CDR1 and CDR2: SGHVS, FQNEAQ. CDR3 size: 14 residues.

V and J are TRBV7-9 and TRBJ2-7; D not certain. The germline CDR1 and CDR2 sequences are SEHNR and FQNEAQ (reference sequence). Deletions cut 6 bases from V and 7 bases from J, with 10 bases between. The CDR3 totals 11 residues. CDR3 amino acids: CASSPLMEQYF. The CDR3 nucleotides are TGTGCCAGCAGTCCTTTAATGGAGCAGTACTTC.

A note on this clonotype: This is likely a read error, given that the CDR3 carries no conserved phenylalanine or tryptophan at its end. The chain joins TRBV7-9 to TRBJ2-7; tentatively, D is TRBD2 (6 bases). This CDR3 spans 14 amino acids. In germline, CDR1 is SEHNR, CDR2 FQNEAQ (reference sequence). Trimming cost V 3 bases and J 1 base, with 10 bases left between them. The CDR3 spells CASSFGGSSYEQYS. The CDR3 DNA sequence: TGTGCCAGCAGCTTTGGAGGGTCTTCCTACGAGCAGTACTCC.

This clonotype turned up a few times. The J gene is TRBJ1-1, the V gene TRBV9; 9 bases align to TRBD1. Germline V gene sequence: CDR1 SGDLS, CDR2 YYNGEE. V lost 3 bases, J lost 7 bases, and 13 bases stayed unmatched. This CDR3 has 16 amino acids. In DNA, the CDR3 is TGTGCCAGCAGCGAGGGACCGGGACAGGGTCTCGGTGAAGCTTTCTTT. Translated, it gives CASSEGPGQGLGEAFF.

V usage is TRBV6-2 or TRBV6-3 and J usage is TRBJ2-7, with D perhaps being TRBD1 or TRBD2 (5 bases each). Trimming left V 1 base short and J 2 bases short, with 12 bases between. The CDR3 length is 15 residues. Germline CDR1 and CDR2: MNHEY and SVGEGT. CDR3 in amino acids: CASSYFRDVTYEQYF. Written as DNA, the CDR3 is TGTGCCAGCAGTTACTTCCGGGACGTCACCTACGAGCAGTACTTC.

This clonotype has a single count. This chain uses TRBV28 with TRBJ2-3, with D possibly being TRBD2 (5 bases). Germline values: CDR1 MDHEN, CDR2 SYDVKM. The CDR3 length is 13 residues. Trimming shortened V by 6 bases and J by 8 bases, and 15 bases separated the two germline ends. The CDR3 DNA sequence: TGTGCCAGCAGGCCCCCTACTAGAGGTACGCAGTATTTT. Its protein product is CASRPPTRGTQYF.

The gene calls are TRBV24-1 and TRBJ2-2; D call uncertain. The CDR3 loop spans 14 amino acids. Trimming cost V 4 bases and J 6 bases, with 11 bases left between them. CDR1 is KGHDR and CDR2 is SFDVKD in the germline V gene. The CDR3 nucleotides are TGTGCCACCAGTGAATGGCAGGATCCCGGGGAGCTGTTTTTT. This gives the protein CATSEWQDPGELFF.

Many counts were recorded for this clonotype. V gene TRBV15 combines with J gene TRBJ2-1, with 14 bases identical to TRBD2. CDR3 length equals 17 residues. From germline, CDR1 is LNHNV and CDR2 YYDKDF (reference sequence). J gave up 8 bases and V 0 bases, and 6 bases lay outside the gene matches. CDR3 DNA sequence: TGTGCCACCAGCAGAGAGGGACTAGCGGGAGTCGGAGATGAGCAGTTCTTC. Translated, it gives CATSREGLAGVGDEQFF.

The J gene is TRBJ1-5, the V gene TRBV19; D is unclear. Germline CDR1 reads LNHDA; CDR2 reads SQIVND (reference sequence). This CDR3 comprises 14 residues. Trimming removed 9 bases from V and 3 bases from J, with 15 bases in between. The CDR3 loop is CASSSGLTNQPQHF. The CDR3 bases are TGTGCCAGCTCCTCCGGGCTCACCAATCAGCCCCAGCATTTT.

The CDR3 region is CASSLLRLAAYQETQYF. For the CDR3, the DNA is TGTGCCAGCAGTTTATTGCGGCTAGCGGCGTACCAAGAGACCCAGTACTTC. This chain links TRBV28 with TRBJ2-5; 7 bases match TRBD2. The CDR3 loop spans 17 amino acids. The J segment lost 0 bases and the V segment lost 1 base, leaving 8 bases of the junction unmatched. Germline loops: CDR1 MDHEN, CDR2 SYDVKM.

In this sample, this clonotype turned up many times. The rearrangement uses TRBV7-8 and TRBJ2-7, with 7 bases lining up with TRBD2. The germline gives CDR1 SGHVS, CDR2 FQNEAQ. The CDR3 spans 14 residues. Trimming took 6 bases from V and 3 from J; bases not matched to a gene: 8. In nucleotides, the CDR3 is TGTGCCAGCAGGACCGGGACTAACCTCTACGAGCAGTACTTC. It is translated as CASRTGTNLYEQYF.

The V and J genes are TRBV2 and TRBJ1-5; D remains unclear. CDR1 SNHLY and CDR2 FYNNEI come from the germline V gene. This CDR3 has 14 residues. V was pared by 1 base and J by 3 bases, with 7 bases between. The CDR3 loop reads CASSEEHPNQPQHF. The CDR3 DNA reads TGTGCCAGCAGTGAAGAGCATCCCAATCAGCCCCAGCATTTT. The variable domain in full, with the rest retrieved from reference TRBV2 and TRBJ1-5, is EPEVTQTPSHQVTQMGQEVILRCVPISNHLYFYWYRQILGQKVEFLVSFYNNEISEKSEIFDDQFSVERPDGSNFTLKIRSTKLEDSAMYFCASSEEHPNQPQHFGDGTRLSIL.

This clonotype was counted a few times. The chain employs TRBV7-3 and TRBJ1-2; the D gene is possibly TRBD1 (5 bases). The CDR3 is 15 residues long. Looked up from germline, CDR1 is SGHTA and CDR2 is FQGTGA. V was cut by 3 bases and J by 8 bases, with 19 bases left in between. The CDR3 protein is CASSLSGNSGVGYTF. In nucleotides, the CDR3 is TGTGCCAGCAGCTTGTCAGGGAATTCTGGAGTGGGCTACACCTTC.

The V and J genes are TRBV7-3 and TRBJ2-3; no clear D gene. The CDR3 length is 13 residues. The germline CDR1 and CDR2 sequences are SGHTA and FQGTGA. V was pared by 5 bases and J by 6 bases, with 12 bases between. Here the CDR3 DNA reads TGTGCCAGCAGCCCCTTTCATGCGGATACGCAGTATTTT. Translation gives CASSPFHADTQYF.

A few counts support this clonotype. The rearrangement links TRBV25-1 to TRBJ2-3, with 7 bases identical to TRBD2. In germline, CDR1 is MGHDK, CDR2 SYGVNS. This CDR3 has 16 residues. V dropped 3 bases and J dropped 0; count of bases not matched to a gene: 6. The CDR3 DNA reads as TGTGCCAGCAGTGAGGGAGGGCGAGGTAGCACAGATACGCAGTATTTT. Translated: CASSEGGRGSTDTQYF.

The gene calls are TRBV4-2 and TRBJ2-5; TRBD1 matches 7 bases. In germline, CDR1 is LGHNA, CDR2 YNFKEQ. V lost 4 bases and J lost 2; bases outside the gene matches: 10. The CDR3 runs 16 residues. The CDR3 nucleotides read TGTGCCAGCAGCCCTCGGACAGGACGATGGCAAGAGACCCAGTACTTC. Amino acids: CASSPRTGRWQETQYF.

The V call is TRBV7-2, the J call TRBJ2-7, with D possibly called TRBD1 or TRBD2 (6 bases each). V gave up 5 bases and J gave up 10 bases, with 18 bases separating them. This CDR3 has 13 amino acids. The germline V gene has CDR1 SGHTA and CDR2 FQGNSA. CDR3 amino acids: CASSPSPGAGQYF. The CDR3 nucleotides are TGTGCCAGCAGCCCCAGCCCGGGGGCAGGACAGTACTTC.

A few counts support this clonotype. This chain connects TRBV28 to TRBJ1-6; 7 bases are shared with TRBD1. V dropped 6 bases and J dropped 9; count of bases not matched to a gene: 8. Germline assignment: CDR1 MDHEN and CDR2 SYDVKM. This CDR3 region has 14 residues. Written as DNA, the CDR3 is TGTGCCAGCAGGAGGGACAGAGTTAGTTCACCCCTCCACTTT. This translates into CASRRDRVSSPLHF.

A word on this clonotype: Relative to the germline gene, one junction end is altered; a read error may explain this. CDR3 sequence reads: CASGRGGGTEASF. The CDR3 DNA reads TGTGCCAGCGGAAGGGGAGGAGGCACTGAAGCTTCCTTT. The gene calls are TRBV6-2 or TRBV6-3 and TRBJ1-1; maybe TRBD1 (5 bases). This CDR3 region has 13 residues. In germline, CDR1 is MNHEY, CDR2 SVGEGT.

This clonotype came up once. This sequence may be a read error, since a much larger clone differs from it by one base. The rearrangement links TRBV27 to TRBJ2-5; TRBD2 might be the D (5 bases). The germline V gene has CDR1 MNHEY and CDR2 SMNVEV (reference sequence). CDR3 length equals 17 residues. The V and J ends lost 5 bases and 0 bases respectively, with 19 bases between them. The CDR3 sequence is CASSPMSRGTYQETQYF. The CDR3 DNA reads TGTGCCAGCAGTCCCATGAGTCGGGGAACGTACCAAGAGACCCAGTACTTC.

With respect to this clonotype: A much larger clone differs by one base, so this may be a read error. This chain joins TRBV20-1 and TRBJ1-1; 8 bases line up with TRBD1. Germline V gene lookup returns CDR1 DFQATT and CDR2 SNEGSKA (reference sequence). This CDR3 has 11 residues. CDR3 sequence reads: CSARGTGEASF. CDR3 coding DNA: TGCAGTGCCAGAGGGACAGGTGAAGCTTCCTTT.

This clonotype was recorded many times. The CDR3, as DNA: TGTGCCAGCAGGACGGACAGCTACGAGCAGTACTTC. Encoded protein: CASRTDSYEQYF. The rearrangement links TRBV7-2 to TRBJ2-7; tentative D call: TRBD1 (6 bases). This CDR3 region has 12 residues. The germline CDR1 and CDR2 sequences are SGHTA and FQGNSA. Trimming left V 6 bases short and J 3 bases short, with 9 bases between.

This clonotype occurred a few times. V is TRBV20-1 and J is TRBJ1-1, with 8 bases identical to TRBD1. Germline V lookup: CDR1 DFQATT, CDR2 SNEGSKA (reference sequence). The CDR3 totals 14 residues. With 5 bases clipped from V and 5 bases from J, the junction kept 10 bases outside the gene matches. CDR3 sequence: CSAETRGRLTEAFF. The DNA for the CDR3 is TGCAGTGCTGAGACCAGGGGGCGGCTGACTGAAGCTTTCTTT.

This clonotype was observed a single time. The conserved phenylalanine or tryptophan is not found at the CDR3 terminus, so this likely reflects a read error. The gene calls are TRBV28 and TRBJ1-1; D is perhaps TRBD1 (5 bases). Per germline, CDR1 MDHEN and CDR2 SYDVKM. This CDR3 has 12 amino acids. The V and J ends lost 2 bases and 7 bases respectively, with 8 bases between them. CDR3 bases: TGTGCCAGCAGTTTAAGGGACGGTGAAGCTTTCTCT. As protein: CASSLRDGEAFS.

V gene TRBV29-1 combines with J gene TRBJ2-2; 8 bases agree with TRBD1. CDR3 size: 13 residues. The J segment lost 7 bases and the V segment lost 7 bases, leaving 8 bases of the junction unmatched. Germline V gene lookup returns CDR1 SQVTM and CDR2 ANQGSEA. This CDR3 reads CSAGTGGDGELFF. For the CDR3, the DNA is TGCAGCGCCGGGACAGGAGGAGACGGGGAGCTGTTTTTT.

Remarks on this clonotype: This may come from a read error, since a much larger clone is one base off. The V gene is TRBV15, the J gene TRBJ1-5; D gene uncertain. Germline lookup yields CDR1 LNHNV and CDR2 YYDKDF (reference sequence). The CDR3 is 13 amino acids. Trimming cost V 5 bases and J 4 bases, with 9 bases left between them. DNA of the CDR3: TGTGCCACCAGCTCCGACCGAAATCAGCCCCAGCATTTT. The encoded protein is CATSSDRNQPQHF.